This TCR beta chain was recorded in a study of blood T cells in healthy people across ages (dated by TCRdb to between 2015 and 2017). Describing the broader study: Template switching captured roughly one uniquely barcoded TCR beta cDNA molecule per two T cells in model experiments. Age-related changes in TCR beta repertoire diversity were measured in the study by deep sequencing normalized with unique cDNA molecular identifiers. The donors were divided into four age groups: young (average roughly 15 years), middle-aged (approximately 39), aged (approximately 62) and long-lived (roughly 82). To avoid experimental bias, donors of different ages were distributed randomly across sequencing lanes. For two donors (one aged 18 to 30 and one aged 80 or older), the study analyzed two additional independent replicas of 1 million unique cDNA reads from the same blood draw. Findings and caveats that apply to the study as a whole: Since profiling was done on bulk unsorted PBMCs, naive and antigen-experienced compartments could not be conclusively compared. The percentage of naive T cells measured by flow cytometry correlated strongly with observed TCR beta diversity. Total diversity estimates from one million sequenced T cells were considered lower bounds and underestimates. Compared with the aged group, the long-lived group had more naive CD4+ T cells, fewer expanded clones and increased TCR diversity, a pattern suggesting age selection. Because donor CMV infection status was unknown, age-related changes in expanded clonotypes were potentially confounded. As age increased, observed TCR beta diversity per million T cells dropped in a roughly linear way, and a significant reduction was already evident by age 40.

The roughly 39 donors, aged about 6 to 100 years, were systemically healthy Caucasian individuals from Russia. Around 9.8 milliliters of peripheral blood were collected from each donor into EDTA-treated Vacutainer tubes. PBMCs were isolated by Ficoll-Paque density-gradient centrifugation, with at least 6 million obtained per sample. Total RNA was extracted from PBMCs with Trizol reagent, with at least 5 micrograms obtained per sample. The percentages of naive CD45RAhigh/CD27high T cells were determined by flow cytometry on a PBMC aliquot from every donor. Based on the germline V gene (reference sequence), the CDR1 and CDR2 sequences are LNHNV and YYDKDF. The CDR3, from cysteine to phenylalanine, totals 14 residues. Of the read, only the CDR3 DNA is kept; its 42 bases are in frame from base 1. The V and J ends are trimmed by 0 bases and 4 bases, leaving 6 bases between them. Libraries were constructed by 5' RACE. Sequencing relied on an Illumina HiSeq 2500. A second PCR of roughly 7 to 12 cycles was run with a J-beta primer mix and a sample-barcoded 5' primer. Each TCR beta cDNA molecule received a unique molecular identifier from a template-switch 5' adaptor carrying 12 random nucleotides. At least 2.5 million CDR3-containing paired-end reads were obtained from each sample. First-strand cDNA synthesis was performed from all RNA using the Mint cDNA synthesis kit, with priming by a TRBC-specific oligonucleotide. All cDNA was treated with uracil-DNA glycosylase and then went through a first 18-cycle PCR with the universal primers M1SS and BC2_uni_R. Processing in the source paper ran as follows. For normalization, 1 million high-quality reads were randomly selected from each sample, with every read carrying a distinct molecular identifier. Reads with shared molecular identifiers were discarded instead of being binned into consensus sequences. CDR3 identification, clonotype clustering and error correction used MiTCR with a Q25 quality threshold and the strictest error-elimination algorithm. A nonparametric unseen species model using Euler transformation provided a lower-bound estimate of total TCR beta diversity. TCRdb reanalyzed the raw reads on its own, using fastp at Q25 for trimming and MiXCR for clone calling, and kept in-frame beta chains. Merged by CDR3 protein, the rows form single entries marked with the most common genes and DNA. TCRdb, rather than the study authors, made the V and J calls. A total of about 1.7 million distinct CDR3 sequences appear in this sample, 28% of them only once. The ten largest clones take up 7% to 9% of the sample.

With regard to this clonotype: Its cognate antigen has yet to be identified. Per-base qualities were not stored, and no clone one base away is much larger.

This clonotype was obtained from a woman in her twenties or thirties in good health. The chain is encoded by TRBV15 joined to TRBJ2-2; no D segment can be confidently identified. Sequenced input: blood. CDR3 reads: CATSRDGLTGELFF. Read as DNA, the sequence is TGTGCCACCAGCAGAGATGGCCTCACCGGGGAGCTGTTTTTT.